Listed below are T cell receptor beta chains from one sample, sequenced in a study of response to subunit inactivated influenza vaccine. Via MiXCR, TCRdb re-called the RT-PCR reads, giving one row per CDR3 protein. Here the sample spans around 480,000 distinct CDR3 sequences, about 10% being singletons. Specimen: PBMCs from blood, collected 45 days after vaccination. These receptors were taken from a man between 45 and 60 years old who received an inactivated influenza vaccine. The CDR3 runs from the conserved cysteine through the conserved F or W. The D gene is left open where the match is weak. Expanded clones are given a class, and other clones once, few, many or no size at all.

clone_size: many; d_call: TRBD2; j_call: TRBJ2-5; cdr3_length: 17; v_call: TRBV4-2; cdr3_nt: TGTGCCAGCAGCCCGGGGCTCGGGACTAGCGGAGGAGAGACCCAGTACTTC; cdr3_aa: CASSPGLGTSGGETQYF
clone_size: NA; d_call: NA; j_call: TRBJ2-7; cdr3_length: 14; v_call: TRBV10-3; cdr3_nt: TGTGCCATCAGTGAGTCGAGAGGGCTGCACGAGCAGTACTTC; cdr3_aa: CAISESRGLHEQYF
clone_size: many; d_call: TRBD1; j_call: TRBJ2-7; cdr3_length: 16; v_call: TRBV5-5; cdr3_nt: TGTGCCAGCAGCTTGCTAGACAGGGGAAGCTCCTACGAGCAGTACTTC; cdr3_aa: CASSLLDRGSSYEQYF
clone_size: NA; d_call: NA; j_call: TRBJ1-1; cdr3_length: 16; v_call: TRBV6-2/TRBV6-3; cdr3_nt: TGTGCCAGCAGTTACGATCCGGGACGGATGAACACTGAAGCTTTCTTT; cdr3_aa: CASSYDPGRMNTEAFF
clone_size: few; d_call: NA; j_call: TRBJ2-1; cdr3_length: 15; v_call: TRBV12-3/TRBV12-4; cdr3_nt: TGTGCCAGCAGTTTCTCAGGGGTGGTCTACAATGAGCAGTTCTTC; cdr3_aa: CASSFSGVVYNEQFF
clone_size: NA; d_call: TRBD2; j_call: TRBJ2-5; cdr3_length: 15; v_call: TRBV18; cdr3_nt: TGTGCCAGCTCACCACCCGGACTAGCGTTAGAGACCCAGTACTTC; cdr3_aa: CASSPPGLALETQYF
clone_size: NA; d_call: NA; j_call: TRBJ2-3; cdr3_length: 12; v_call: TRBV7-2; cdr3_nt: TGTGCCAGCAGCAGAAGCCTGGATACGCAGTATTTT; cdr3_aa: CASSRSLDTQYF
clone_size: few; d_call: TRBD1; j_call: TRBJ2-1; cdr3_length: 15; v_call: TRBV5-1; cdr3_nt: TGCGCCAGCAGGACTGGACAGGGTACCTACAATGAGCAGTTCTTC; cdr3_aa: CASRTGQGTYNEQFF
clone_size: NA; d_call: NA; j_call: TRBJ2-1; cdr3_length: 16; v_call: TRBV9; cdr3_nt: TGTGCCAGCAGCGTAGGGGGAGCCAACTCCTACAATGAGCAGTTCTTC; cdr3_aa: CASSVGGANSYNEQFF
clone_size: few; d_call: TRBD1; j_call: TRBJ2-7; cdr3_length: 12; v_call: TRBV10-3; cdr3_nt: TGTGCCATCACCGGGGACAGGGGCGTGCAGTACTTC; cdr3_aa: CAITGDRGVQYF
clone_size: many; d_call: NA; j_call: TRBJ2-7; cdr3_length: 15; v_call: TRBV14; cdr3_nt: TGTGCCAGCAGGCGGGGGACAGAGGCTTTCTACGAGCAGTACTTC; cdr3_aa: CASRRGTEAFYEQYF
clone_size: few; d_call: NA; j_call: TRBJ2-7; cdr3_length: 13; v_call: TRBV6-5; cdr3_nt: TGTGCCAGCAGTTACTTCAGGGATGGGGAGCAGTACTTC; cdr3_aa: CASSYFRDGEQYF
clone_size: few; d_call: NA; j_call: TRBJ1-5; cdr3_length: 14; v_call: TRBV12-3/TRBV12-4; cdr3_nt: TGTGCCAGCAGTTTAGCAGTGGGCCGGCAGCCCCAGCATTTT; cdr3_aa: CASSLAVGRQPQHF
clone_size: few; d_call: NA; j_call: TRBJ2-1; cdr3_length: 13; v_call: TRBV4-3; cdr3_nt: TGCGCCAGCAGCCAAGAACAAAACAATGAGCAGTTCTTC; cdr3_aa: CASSQEQNNEQFF
clone_size: few; d_call: TRBD1; j_call: TRBJ2-7; cdr3_length: 16; v_call: TRBV12-3/TRBV12-4; cdr3_nt: TGTGCCAGCAGTTCCTCCCTCCGGGACAGATCCTACGAGCAGTACTTC; cdr3_aa: CASSSSLRDRSYEQYF
clone_size: many; d_call: NA; j_call: TRBJ2-3; cdr3_length: 14; v_call: TRBV4-3; cdr3_nt: TGCGCCAGCAGCCAAGATCTCCTCACAGATACGCAGTATTTT; cdr3_aa: CASSQDLLTDTQYF
clone_size: NA; d_call: TRBD2; j_call: TRBJ2-7; cdr3_length: 14; v_call: TRBV3-1; cdr3_nt: TGTGCCAGCGGTGGATCAGCGGGAGTCTACGAGCAGTACTTC; cdr3_aa: CASGGSAGVYEQYF
clone_size: few; d_call: TRBD1; j_call: TRBJ2-1; cdr3_length: 16; v_call: TRBV9; cdr3_nt: TGTGCCAGCAGCGTAGGGGACAGTTCCTTTTACAATGAGCAGTTCTTC; cdr3_aa: CASSVGDSSFYNEQFF
clone_size: few; d_call: NA; j_call: TRBJ1-5; cdr3_length: 13; v_call: TRBV20-1; cdr3_nt: TGCAGTGCTAGAGATAACGGGGGGCAGCCCCAGCATTTT; cdr3_aa: CSARDNGGQPQHF
clone_size: few; d_call: NA; j_call: TRBJ2-5; cdr3_length: 14; v_call: TRBV6-1; cdr3_nt: TGTGCCAGCAGCGGGGGCGTCTCTAGGGAGACCCAGTACTTC; cdr3_aa: CASSGGVSRETQYF
clone_size: few; d_call: TRBD1; j_call: TRBJ1-1; cdr3_length: 14; v_call: TRBV20-1; cdr3_nt: TGCAGTGCCGGGACAGGGGGGTTATTAACTGAAGCTTTCTTT; cdr3_aa: CSAGTGGLLTEAFF
clone_size: NA; d_call: NA; j_call: TRBJ1-3; cdr3_length: 15; v_call: TRBV5-1; cdr3_nt: TGCGCCAGCAGCTTGACAGGACTCTCTGGAAACACCATATATTTT; cdr3_aa: CASSLTGLSGNTIYF
clone_size: NA; d_call: NA; j_call: TRBJ2-7; cdr3_length: 16; v_call: TRBV4-3; cdr3_nt: TGCGCCAGCAGCCAAAGTCTCCGGGACAAGCACTACGAGCAGTACTTC; cdr3_aa: CASSQSLRDKHYEQYF